What follows are 24 T cell receptor beta chains derived from one specimen sequenced in a study of CD8 T cells in Susac syndrome (dated by TCRdb to between 2019 and 2020). The library was built by means of the immunoSEQ multiplex PCR assay. RNA was extracted using the RNeasy kit, and about 0.5 to 1 microgram was reverse transcribed with random hexamers. TCRdb ran its own pipeline on the public reads, namely fastp trimming at Q25 and MiXCR clone calling, and kept in-frame beta chains. One record per CDR3 amino acid sequence lists the most common genes and DNA. For this sample the table gives approximately 200,000 distinct CDR3 sequences, of which approximately 95% were detected only once. 0.07% to 0.095% of the sample is held by the ten biggest clonotypes. Sequencing used CD4+ T cells from PBMCs. These TCRs come from a human donor with multiple sclerosis.

The V call is TRBV2, the J call TRBJ2-1; no clear D. This CDR3 spans 13 amino acids. The germline gives CDR1 SNHLY, CDR2 FYNNEI. V gave up 5 bases and J gave up 10 bases, with 15 bases separating them. Here the CDR3 DNA reads TGTGCCAGCAGTCCAGATTTTGTGGTAGAGCAGTTCTTC. Translated: CASSPDFVVEQFF.

A few counts support this clonotype. The genes are TRBV2 and TRBJ1-4; possible D gene TRBD1, 5 bases. V lost 5 bases and J 8 bases, leaving 12 bases between the germline ends. The CDR3 spans 13 residues. Germline lookup yields CDR1 SNHLY and CDR2 FYNNEI. The DNA for the CDR3 is TGTGCCAGCAGTCGGGGCCGGGGAGAAAAACTGTTTTTT. It encodes CASSRGRGEKLFF.

V usage is TRBV7-6 and J usage is TRBJ2-7, with 8 bases lining up with TRBD1. Unmatched junction bases numbered 10, after V lost 5 bases and J lost 7 bases. CDR1 is SGHVS and CDR2 is FNYEAQ in the germline V gene. The CDR3 has 14 amino acids. CDR3 amino acids: CASSPGTGGGEQYF. The CDR3 bases are TGTGCCAGCAGCCCCGGGACAGGAGGGGGGGAGCAGTACTTC. The entire variable domain, with the rest obtained from reference TRBV7-6 and TRBJ2-7, is as follows: GAGVSQSPRYKVTKRGQDVALRCDPISGHVSLYWYRQALGQGPEFLTYFNYEAQQDKSGLPNDRFSAERPEGSISTLTIQRTEQRDSAMYRCASSPGTGGGEQYFGPGTRLTVT.

The chain carries TRBV20-1 and TRBJ1-2; 9 bases line up with TRBD1. Germline CDR1 reads DFQATT; CDR2 reads SNEGSKA (reference sequence). The CDR3 totals 14 residues. CDR3 residues: CTIDRGIQNYGYTF. CDR3 DNA: TGCACCATTGACAGGGGGATCCAGAACTATGGCTACACCTTC.

The chain uses TRBV30 and TRBJ1-2; 7 nucleotides align to TRBD1. The germline V gene has CDR1 GTSNPN and CDR2 SVGIG (reference sequence). V gave up 3 bases and J gave up 4 bases; unmatched junction bases: 17. The CDR3 runs 17 residues. The CDR3 region has the DNA TGTGCCTGGAGCGTCCCCTTGGGACAGACGATCTCCTATGGCTACACCTTC. It is translated as CAWSVPLGQTISYGYTF.

This sequence joins TRBV3-1 and TRBJ2-2; maybe TRBD1 (5 bases). The V gene lost 5 bases and the J gene lost 8 bases, with 9 bases spanning the gap. The CDR3 totals 12 residues. Germline V gives CDR1 LGHDT, CDR2 YNNKEL (reference sequence). The CDR3 sequence: CASSFQGGELFF. CDR3 DNA: TGTGCCAGCAGCTTTCAGGGAGGGGAGCTGTTTTTT.

The rearrangement joins TRBV19 to TRBJ2-7; maybe TRBD1 (5 bases). Looked up from germline, CDR1 is LNHDA and CDR2 is SQIVND (reference sequence). This CDR3 has 14 amino acids. V was pared by 8 bases and J by 4 bases, with 18 bases between. CDR3 bases: TGTGCCAGTTCCGATACGGGCAGGGCATACGAGCAGTACGTC. Translating gives CASSDTGRAYEQYV.

The J gene is TRBJ2-3, the V gene TRBV24-1; 7 bases are shared with TRBD1. The CDR3 has 14 residues. From germline, CDR1 is KGHDR and CDR2 SFDVKD. The V segment lost 2 bases and the J segment 5 bases; nucleotides outside the gene matches: 3. The CDR3 coding sequence is TGTGCCACCAGTGATTCAGGGGGAAGAGATACGCAGTATTTT. This gives the protein CATSDSGGRDTQYF.

The rearrangement uses TRBV29-1 and TRBJ2-4, with D tentatively TRBD1 or TRBD2 (5 bases each). V dropped 6 bases and J dropped 0 bases, with 12 bases sitting between them. The CDR3 sequence is 14 residues long. Looked up from germline, CDR1 is SQVTM and CDR2 is ANQGSEA. The CDR3 region is CSVAPGTAKNIQYF. CDR3 nucleotide sequence: TGCAGCGTAGCCCCCGGGACAGCCAAAAACATTCAGTACTTC.

The chain employs TRBV18 and TRBJ2-3; TRBD2 matches 10 bases. Looked up from germline, CDR1 is KGHSH and CDR2 is LQKENI. The CDR3 has 14 residues. The V gene end was trimmed by 4 bases and the J gene end by 5 bases; junction bases not matched to a gene: 3. The CDR3: CASSLRTSGDTQYF. In DNA form, the CDR3 reads TGTGCCAGCTCACTTCGGACTAGCGGAGATACGCAGTATTTT.

This chain connects TRBV3-1 to TRBJ2-6; TRBD1 is a possible D gene (5 bases). Germline V CDR1 and CDR2: LGHDT, YNNKEL (reference sequence). The ends were cut back, 4 bases at V and 2 bases at J, with 12 bases in the middle. The CDR3 has 16 residues. CDR3 region: CASSPGASTGANVLTF. Written as DNA, the CDR3 is TGTGCCAGCAGCCCTGGGGCTAGTACTGGGGCCAACGTCCTGACTTTC.

V is TRBV6-5 and J is TRBJ1-6, with 12 bases aligning to TRBD1. CDR1 and CDR2 (germline): MNHEY, SVGAGI. V was clipped by 6 bases and J by 9 bases; unmatched bases: 6. The CDR3 extends over 15 amino acids. CDR3 amino acids: CASRTGQGAGSPLHF. CDR3 sequence (DNA): TGTGCCAGCAGAACGGGACAGGGGGCCGGTTCACCCCTCCACTTT.

The rearrangement joins TRBV20-1 to TRBJ1-3; D ambiguous. Per germline, CDR1 DFQATT and CDR2 SNEGSKA (reference sequence). The V end was cut by 5 bases, the J end by 4 bases, with 6 bases between. The CDR3 totals 11 residues. The CDR3 sequence: CSASSGNTIYF. The DNA for the CDR3 is TGCAGTGCTTCGAGCGGAAACACCATATATTTT.

The V gene is TRBV29-1, the J gene TRBJ1-1, with TRBD1 matching over 10 bases. This CDR3 comprises 13 residues. Looked up from germline, CDR1 is SQVTM and CDR2 is ANQGSEA. The V and J ends lost 4 bases and 4 bases, in that order; junction bases with no gene match: 3. Here the CDR3 DNA reads TGCAGCGTTGGGGACAGGGGAGGCACTGAAGCTTTCTTT. It specifies CSVGDRGGTEAFF.

The chain couples TRBV15 to TRBJ1-1; the D gene is possibly TRBD1 (6 bases). V shed 3 bases and J shed 5 bases, with 16 bases lying between them. The germline gives CDR1 LNHNV, CDR2 YYDKDF (reference sequence). This CDR3 region has 15 residues. The CDR3 nucleotides read TGTGCCACCAGCAGGGATCAGGGGCCGAGTACTGAAGCTTTCTTT. Amino acids: CATSRDQGPSTEAFF.

The rearrangement uses TRBV9 and TRBJ2-1, with unresolved D. V lost 0 bases and J lost 8, with 12 bases in between. Germline V gene sequence: CDR1 SGDLS, CDR2 YYNGEE. The CDR3 sequence is 14 residues long. CDR3 DNA: TGTGCCAGCAGCGTAGCTACAAGCGTGGATGAGCAGTTCTTC. This codes for CASSVATSVDEQFF.

This rearrangement joins TRBV12-3 or TRBV12-4 to TRBJ1-4; D not resolved. V lost 3 bases, J lost 7 bases, and 12 bases lay in between. The CDR3 covers 14 residues. The CDR3 bases are TGTGCCAGCAGTTTGGGGAGGAGGAGTGAAAAACTGTTTTTT. Translation gives CASSLGRRSEKLFF.

This chain connects TRBV4-1 to TRBJ1-4; D is ambiguous. Germline-derived CDR1 and CDR2 are MGHRA and YSYEKL. The CDR3 spans 16 residues. V was trimmed by 3 bases and J by 5 bases, leaving 16 bases between them. The CDR3 loop is CASSQGERQPNEKLFF. The CDR3 region has the DNA TGCGCCAGCAGCCAGGGCGAGCGGCAGCCCAATGAAAAACTGTTTTTT.

Only a few counts were recorded for this clonotype. The gene calls are TRBV29-1 and TRBJ1-1; D is unclear. This CDR3 comprises 11 residues. Trimming stripped 7 bases from V and 0 bases from J, with 6 bases between. CDR1 and CDR2 (germline): SQVTM, ANQGSEA. CDR3: CSDNLNTEAFF. The CDR3 region has the DNA TGCAGCGATAACCTGAACACTGAAGCTTTCTTT. The full variable domain, rest sourced from reference TRBV29-1 and TRBJ1-1, is SAVISQKPSRDICQRGTSLTIQCQVDSQVTMMFWYRQQPGQSLTLIATANQGSEATYESGFVIDKFPISRPNLTFSTLTVSNMSPEDSSIYLCSDNLNTEAFFGQGTRLTVV.

The chain employs TRBV7-9 and TRBJ1-2, with D uncertain. V was clipped by 4 bases and J by 2 bases, with 11 bases between them. This CDR3 comprises 14 residues. Germline CDR1 is SEHNR and CDR2 is FQNEAQ (reference sequence). The CDR3 sequence is CASSSPPDNYGYTF. Written as DNA, the CDR3 is TGTGCCAGCAGCTCCCCCCCGGACAACTATGGCTACACCTTC. Complete variable domain (other parts from reference TRBV7-9 and TRBJ1-2): DTGVSQNPRHKITKRGQNVTFRCDPISEHNRLYWYRQTLGQGPEFLTYFQNEAQLEKSRLLSDRFSAERPKGSFSTLEIQRTEQGDSAMYLCASSSPPDNYGYTFGSGTRLTVV.

V gene TRBV6-5 combines with J gene TRBJ1-6; D remains unclear. CDR1 is MNHEY and CDR2 is SVGAGI in the germline V gene. V was clipped by 8 bases and J by 0 bases, with 8 bases between them. CDR3 length equals 14 residues. In nucleotides, the CDR3 is TGTGCCAGCCTCCCAAGCTCCTATAATTCACCCCTCCACTTT. Its protein is CASLPSSYNSPLHF.

The chain is built from TRBV11-2 and TRBJ2-5; weak D call: TRBD1 (6 bases). Germline values: CDR1 SGHAT, CDR2 FQNNGV. Between the trimmed V and J ends, which lost 5 bases and 2 bases, there was a span of 12 bases. The CDR3 length is 14 residues. As DNA, the CDR3 is TGTGCCAGCAGCCCGAGGACAGTGCAAGAGACCCAGTACTTC. Its protein product is CASSPRTVQETQYF. Full variable domain (rest looked up from reference TRBV11-2 and TRBJ2-5): EAGVAQSPRYKIIEKRQSVAFWCNPISGHATLYWYQQILGQGPKLLIQFQNNGVVDDSQLPKDRFSAERLKGVDSTLKIQPAKLEDSAVYLCASSPRTVQETQYFGPGTRLLVL.

The chain carries TRBV29-1 and TRBJ1-1; D may be TRBD1 (6 bases). V lost 4 bases to trimming and J lost 7 bases, with 10 bases between them. The CDR3 contains 11 residues. Per germline, CDR1 SQVTM and CDR2 ANQGSEA. This CDR3 reads CSVVGQIEAFF. CDR3 DNA: TGCAGCGTTGTAGGACAGATTGAAGCTTTCTTT.

V gene TRBV3-1 combines with J gene TRBJ2-5; D remains unclear. Germline V lookup: CDR1 LGHDT, CDR2 YNNKEL (reference sequence). The CDR3 totals 16 residues. V gave up 4 bases and J gave up 1 base, with 16 bases separating them. CDR3 sequence reads: CASSLAWDTSQETQYF. Here the CDR3 DNA reads TGTGCCAGCAGCCTCGCTTGGGATACATCCCAAGAGACCCAGTACTTC.